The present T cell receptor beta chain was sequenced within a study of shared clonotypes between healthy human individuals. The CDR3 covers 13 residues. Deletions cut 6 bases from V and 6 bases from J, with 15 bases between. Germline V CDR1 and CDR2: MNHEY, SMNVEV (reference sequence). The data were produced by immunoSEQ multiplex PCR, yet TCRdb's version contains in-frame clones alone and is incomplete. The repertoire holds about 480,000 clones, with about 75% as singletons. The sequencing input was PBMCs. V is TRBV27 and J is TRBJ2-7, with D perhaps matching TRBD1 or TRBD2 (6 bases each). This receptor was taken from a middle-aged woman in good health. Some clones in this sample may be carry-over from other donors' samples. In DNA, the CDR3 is TGTGCCAGCAGATTGACAGGAGGGGTCGAGCAGTACTTC. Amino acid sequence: CASRLTGGVEQYF.